These 21 T cell receptor beta chains originate from one sample sequenced in a study of shared T cell receptors in the human thymus. TCRdb keeps only in-frame clones here, not all; method: immunoSEQ multiplex PCR. Of hundreds of thousands of clones detected, around nine tenths appear once; the ten largest clones hold about 0.01%. A further study also used this sample, focusing on human thymus T cells.

Sequencing used thymocytes. These receptors were obtained from a boy in the first two years of life with a congenital heart defect.

The chain uses TRBV10-2 and TRBJ2-2, with 12 nucleotides matching TRBD1. Trimming took 0 bases from V and 0 from J; bases not matched to a gene: 8. Germline-derived CDR1 and CDR2 are WSHSY and SAAADI. The CDR3 is 20 amino acids. The CDR3 sequence is CASSESKWDRGPPNTGELFF. The CDR3 DNA sequence: TGCGCCAGCAGTGAGTCGAAGTGGGACAGGGGGCCCCCGAACACCGGGGAGCTGTTTTTT.

The genes are TRBV4-1 and TRBJ2-3; 12 positions match TRBD1. CDR1 is MGHRA and CDR2 is YSYEKL in the germline V gene. J gave up 6 bases and V 0 bases, and 7 bases lay outside the gene matches. The CDR3 is 17 residues long. CDR3 region: CASSQDRGTGGSDTQYF. CDR3 in DNA: TGCGCCAGCAGCCAAGATCGAGGGACAGGGGGCTCGGATACGCAGTATTTT.

This sequence joins TRBV6-4 and TRBJ2-1, with 7 bases matching TRBD1. Germline V gene sequence: CDR1 MRHNA, CDR2 SNTAGT. Germline trimming cut 0 bases from V and 2 bases from J; bases unmatched to any gene: 4. The CDR3 is made up of 16 amino acids. The CDR3 region has the DNA TGTGCCAGCAGTGACTCGAAGGGGGCGGCCTACAATGAGCAGTTCTTC. This gives the protein CASSDSKGAAYNEQFF.

This clone was seen only a few times. The V gene is TRBV6-1, the J gene TRBJ1-4, with D maybe TRBD1 (5 bases). The CDR3 has 14 amino acids. Germline assignment: CDR1 MNHNS and CDR2 SASEGT. V was trimmed by 1 base and J by 8 bases, leaving 11 bases between them. DNA for the CDR3: TGTGCCAGCAGTGAAGATGGAGGGGACGAAAAACTGTTTTTT. Its protein is CASSEDGGDEKLFF.

This clone came up a few times. The V call is TRBV14, the J call TRBJ2-1; D may be TRBD2 (5 bases). The CDR3 is made up of 15 amino acids. Germline CDR1 is SGHDN and CDR2 is FVKESK. V lost 1 base and J 4 bases, leaving 11 bases between the germline ends. CDR3 loop: CASSQGSGLYNEQFF. CDR3 in DNA: TGTGCCAGCAGCCAAGGATCAGGACTGTACAATGAGCAGTTCTTC.

V and J are TRBV6-5 and TRBJ2-7, with D perhaps matching TRBD1 (5 bases). Trimming took 6 bases from V and 5 from J, leaving 17 bases between them. This CDR3 region has 14 residues. Germline V gene lookup returns CDR1 MNHEY and CDR2 SVGAGI. CDR3 residues: CASRNYDRTHEQYF. In DNA form, the CDR3 reads TGTGCCAGCAGGAATTATGACAGAACTCACGAGCAGTACTTC.

The chain joins TRBV10-3 to TRBJ2-7; perhaps TRBD1 as D (5 bases). The germline gives CDR1 ENHRY, CDR2 SYGVKD. Trimming removed 1 base at V and 0 bases at J, with 13 bases between. This CDR3 region has 16 residues. CDR3: CAISEWAGRNSYEQYF. CDR3 bases: TGTGCCATCAGTGAGTGGGCAGGGCGAAACTCCTACGAGCAGTACTTC.

The chain uses TRBV12-5 and TRBJ1-2; unclear D gene. Germline CDR1 is LGHNT and CDR2 is FRNRAP. This CDR3 has 16 amino acids. Trimming shortened V by 1 base and J by 7 bases, and 19 bases separated the two germline ends. Here the CDR3 DNA reads TGTGCTAGTGGTTTGGCACTAATCCCGACGCTTATTGGCTACACCTTC. Protein product: CASGLALIPTLIGYTF.

This clone was observed once. The identical CDR3 is also encoded by other nucleotide sequences in the sample. This chain uses TRBV28 with TRBJ1-2, with TRBD1 matching over 10 bases. This CDR3 comprises 13 residues. Trimming cost V 6 bases and J 8 bases; bases outside gene matches: 6. Germline values: CDR1 MDHEN, CDR2 SYDVKM. CDR3 coding DNA: TGTGCCAGCAGCCCTGGGACAGGGGAAGGCTACACCTTC. Translated, it gives CASSPGTGEGYTF.

This clone was seen once. V gene TRBV28 combines with J gene TRBJ1-2; possible D gene TRBD1, 6 bases. Germline V CDR1 and CDR2: MDHEN, SYDVKM. There are 13 residues in the CDR3. Trimming pared 3 bases from V and 10 bases from J, leaving 15 bases between. CDR3 loop: CASSFPRTDTYTF. DNA for the CDR3: TGTGCCAGCAGTTTCCCCCGGACAGATACCTACACCTTC.

The rearrangement joins TRBV27 to TRBJ2-7; D is ambiguous. The CDR3 is made up of 13 amino acids. The germline gives CDR1 MNHEY, CDR2 SMNVEV (reference sequence). With 2 bases removed from V and 0 bases from J, the gap between germline ends came to 5 bases. The CDR3 spells CASSLNSSYEQYF. CDR3 nucleotides: TGTGCCAGCAGTTTAAACAGCTCCTACGAGCAGTACTTC.

This chain connects TRBV11-3 to TRBJ2-2, with 9 bases lining up with TRBD1. Germline CDR1 and CDR2: SGHNT and YENEEA. J lost 4 bases, V lost 5 bases, and 14 bases had no gene match. This CDR3 is 18 amino acids long. CDR3 in DNA: TGTGCCAGCAGCCCACAAACAGGGGGCGCGGGGGCCACCGGGGAGCTGTTTTTT. Translating gives CASSPQTGGAGATGELFF.

The chain is built from TRBV5-5 and TRBJ2-7, with a weak D call TRBD2 (6 bases). The germline V gene encodes CDR1 SGHKS and CDR2 YYEKEE (reference sequence). CDR3 length: 20 amino acids. V lost 1 base and J lost 0, with 26 bases in between. CDR3 sequence reads: CASSLMAQPHGGSSSYEQYF. As DNA, the CDR3 is TGTGCCAGCAGCTTGATGGCTCAGCCGCATGGAGGGTCGAGCTCCTACGAGCAGTACTTC. Combining the CDR3 with reference TRBV5-5 and TRBJ2-7 gives the whole variable domain DAGVTQSPTHLIKTRGQQVTLRCSPISGHKSVSWYQQVLGQGPQFIFQYYEKEERGRGNFPDRFSARQFPNYSSELNVNALLLGDSALYLCASSLMAQPHGGSSSYEQYFGPGTRLTVT.

The V call is TRBV29-1, the J call TRBJ2-5, with a possible D match to TRBD1 (6 bases). The last part of the DNA fits TRBJ2-7 better; the J call may be wrong. Germline lookup yields CDR1 SQVTM and CDR2 ANQGSEA. The CDR3 loop spans 13 amino acids. The CDR3 DNA follows: TGCAGCGTTGTAGACAGGCCCTCCTACGAGCAGTACTTC. Its protein is CSVVDRPSYEQYF.

The V and J genes are TRBV28 and TRBJ1-3; tentative D call: TRBD1 (6 bases). V was clipped by 3 bases and J by 0 bases, with 27 bases between them. Germline V gene sequence: CDR1 MDHEN, CDR2 SYDVKM. This CDR3 spans 21 amino acids. The CDR3: CASSFGPVGTPPFSSGNTIYF. The CDR3, as DNA: TGTGCCAGCAGTTTTGGGCCGGTGGGGACACCACCGTTTAGCTCTGGAAACACCATATATTTT.

The CDR3 reads CASSRPGGGLAGERTDTQYF. DNA for the CDR3: TGTGCCAGCAGCCGCCCTGGGGGGGGACTAGCGGGAGAAAGAACAGATACGCAGTATTTT. The rearrangement uses TRBV7-4 and TRBJ2-3; 14 bases align to TRBD2. Germline V gene lookup returns CDR1 SGHVT and CDR2 SQSDAQ. The junction had 16 bases not matched to a gene; V was cut back by 5 bases and J by 3 bases. CDR3 length: 20 residues.

The chain joins TRBV25-1 to TRBJ1-5, with TRBD1 matching 7 bases. Germline trimming cut 6 bases from V and 2 bases from J; bases unmatched to any gene: 4. Germline CDR1 reads MGHDK; CDR2 reads SYGVNS. The CDR3 has 14 amino acids. DNA of the CDR3: TGTGCCAGCAGACACAGGGGAGGCAATCAGCCCCAGCATTTT. It specifies CASRHRGGNQPQHF.

This sequence joins TRBV27 and TRBJ2-7, with 9 bases fitting TRBD1. The germline gives CDR1 MNHEY, CDR2 SMNVEV (reference sequence). J gave up 2 bases and V 1 base, and 12 bases lay outside the gene matches. CDR3 length: 18 residues. CDR3 sequence: CASSLLMPRDRAAYEQYF. CDR3 sequence (DNA): TGTGCCAGCAGTTTATTGATGCCCCGGGACAGGGCCGCCTACGAGCAGTACTTC.

This chain links TRBV27 with TRBJ2-6; TRBD1 aligns across 7 bases. Per the germline V gene, CDR1 is MNHEY and CDR2 is SMNVEV (reference sequence). Trimming cost V 5 bases and J 2 bases; bases outside gene matches: 3. CDR3 length equals 15 residues. CDR3 sequence: CASSHRGAGANVLTF. CDR3 nucleotides: TGTGCCAGCAGTCACAGGGGAGCTGGGGCCAACGTCCTGACTTTC.

The J gene is TRBJ2-7, the V gene TRBV28, with TRBD2 identical over 7 bases. V was clipped by 4 bases and J by 4 bases; unmatched bases: 10. The CDR3 spans 15 residues. The germline V gene has CDR1 MDHEN and CDR2 SYDVKM. The chain's CDR3 is CASSSGPRGGYEQYF. In DNA form, the CDR3 reads TGTGCCAGCAGTTCCGGACCCCGCGGGGGTTACGAGCAGTACTTC.

The V and J genes are TRBV4-1 and TRBJ1-5; 8 bases map to TRBD1. The CDR3 is made up of 13 amino acids. With V trimmed by 4 bases and J by 8 bases, 4 bases remained unmatched. Germline loops: CDR1 MGHRA, CDR2 YSYEKL. The CDR3 DNA reads TGCGCCAGCAGCCGAGTGACAGGGGAGCCCCAGCATTTT. It encodes CASSRVTGEPQHF.